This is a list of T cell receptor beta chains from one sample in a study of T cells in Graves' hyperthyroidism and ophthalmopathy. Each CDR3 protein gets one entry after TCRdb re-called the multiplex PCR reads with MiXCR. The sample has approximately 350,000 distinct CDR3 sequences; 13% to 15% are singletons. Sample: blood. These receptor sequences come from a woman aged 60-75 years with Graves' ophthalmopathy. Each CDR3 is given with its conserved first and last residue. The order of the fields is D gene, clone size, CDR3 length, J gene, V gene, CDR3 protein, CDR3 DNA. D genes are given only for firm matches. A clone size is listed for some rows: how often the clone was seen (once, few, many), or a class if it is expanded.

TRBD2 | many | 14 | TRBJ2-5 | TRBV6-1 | CASSRGGSRETQYF | TGTGCCAGCAGTCGGGGCGGGAGTCGAGAGACCCAGTACTTC
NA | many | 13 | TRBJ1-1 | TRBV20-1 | CSARPPRAGEAFF | TGCAGTGCTAGGCCCCCCCGGGCAGGTGAAGCTTTCTTT
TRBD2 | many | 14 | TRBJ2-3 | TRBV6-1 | CASSVTRETDTQYF | TGTGCCAGCAGTGTAACGCGGGAGACAGATACGCAGTATTTT
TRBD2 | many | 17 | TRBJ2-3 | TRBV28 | CASMAGGTLSSTDTQYF | TGTGCCAGCATGGCGGGAGGGACACTCTCTAGCACAGATACGCAGTATTTT
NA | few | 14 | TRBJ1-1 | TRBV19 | CASSTGRVNTEAFF | TGTGCCAGTAGTACGGGACGGGTGAACACTGAAGCTTTCTTT
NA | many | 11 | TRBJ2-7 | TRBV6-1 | CASYDLYEQYF | TGTGCCAGCTACGACCTCTACGAGCAGTACTTC
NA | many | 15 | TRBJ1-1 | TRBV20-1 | CSARDPSSAGTEAFF | TGCAGTGCTAGAGATCCTTCATCGGCAGGCACTGAAGCTTTCTTT
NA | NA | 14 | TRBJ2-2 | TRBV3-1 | CASSLIANTGELFF | TGTGCCAGCAGCCTCATAGCGAACACCGGGGAGCTGTTTTTT
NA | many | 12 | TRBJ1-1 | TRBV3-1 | CASSPGGGQAFF | TGTGCCAGCAGCCCAGGCGGGGGGCAAGCTTTCTTT
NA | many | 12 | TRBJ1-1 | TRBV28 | CASSPTAPMAFF | TGTGCCAGCAGTCCGACAGCCCCAATGGCTTTCTTT
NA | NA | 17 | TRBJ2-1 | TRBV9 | CASSPFPAGSEDNEQFF | TGTGCCAGCAGCCCCTTTCCAGCCGGGAGTGAGGACAATGAGCAGTTCTTC
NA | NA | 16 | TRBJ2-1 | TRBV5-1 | CASSLGVGQGGNEQFF | TGCGCCAGCAGCTTGGGTGTTGGGCAGGGTGGGAATGAGCAGTTCTTC
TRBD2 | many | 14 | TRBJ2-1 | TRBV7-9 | CASSLVGLAGEQFF | TGTGCCAGCAGCTTAGTGGGGCTAGCGGGTGAGCAGTTCTTC
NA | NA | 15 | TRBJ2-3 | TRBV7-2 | CASSPLAFSTDTQYF | TGTGCCAGCAGCCCCCTAGCTTTCAGCACAGATACGCAGTATTTT
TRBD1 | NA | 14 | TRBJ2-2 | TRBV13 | CASSWGQHTGELFF | TGTGCCAGCAGCTGGGGACAGCACACCGGGGAGCTGTTTTTT
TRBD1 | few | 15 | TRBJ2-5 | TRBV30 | CAWNQDRARGETQYF | TGTGCCTGGAACCAGGACAGGGCGAGAGGGGAGACCCAGTACTTC
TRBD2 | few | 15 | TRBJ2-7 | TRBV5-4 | CASSLGGTRDYEQYF | TGTGCCAGCAGCTTGGGGGGGACTAGAGACTACGAGCAGTACTTC
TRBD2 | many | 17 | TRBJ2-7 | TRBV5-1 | CASSLGPSGEVSYEQYF | TGCGCCAGCAGCTTGGGACCTAGCGGTGAGGTCTCCTACGAGCAGTACTTC
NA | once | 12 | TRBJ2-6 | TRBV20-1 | CSAQGGANVLTF | TGCAGTGCCCAGGGCGGGGCCAACGTCCTGACTTTC
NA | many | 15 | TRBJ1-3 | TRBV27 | CASSPRGTSGNTIYF | TGTGCCAGCAGTCCTAGGGGGACCTCTGGAAACACCATATATTTT
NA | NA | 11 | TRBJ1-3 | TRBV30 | CAWSYGNTIYF | TGTGCCTGGAGTTATGGAAACACCATATATTTT
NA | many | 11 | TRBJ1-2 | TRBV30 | CAWSGAGGYTF | TGTGCCTGGAGCGGGGCGGGTGGCTACACCTTC
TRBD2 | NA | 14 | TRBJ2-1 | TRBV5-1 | CASSWGGGYNEQFF | TGCGCCAGCAGCTGGGGGGGAGGCTACAATGAGCAGTTCTTC
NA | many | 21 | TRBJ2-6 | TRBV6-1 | CASSVHLVGQSSYSGANVLTF | TGTGCCAGCAGTGTTCATCTGGTTGGGCAGTCTAGTTACTCTGGGGCCAACGTCCTGACTTTC
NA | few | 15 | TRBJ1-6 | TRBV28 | CASSLSGLGNSPLHF | TGTGCCAGCAGTTTATCAGGGCTGGGTAATTCACCCCTCCACTTT
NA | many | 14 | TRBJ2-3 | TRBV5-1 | CATRSNSGTDTQYF | TGCGCCACCCGCAGCAACAGTGGCACAGATACGCAGTATTTT
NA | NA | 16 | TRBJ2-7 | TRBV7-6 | CASSFAARTSKYEQYF | TGTGCCAGCAGCTTTGCCGCGCGAACTAGCAAGTACGAGCAGTACTTC
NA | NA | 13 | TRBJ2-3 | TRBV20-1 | CSARDLGRDTQYF | TGCAGTGCTAGAGATTTGGGCCGAGATACGCAGTATTTT
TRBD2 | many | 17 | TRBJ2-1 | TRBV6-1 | CASLAGGSGFLGIEQFF | TGTGCCAGTCTAGCGGGAGGCTCCGGGTTCTTGGGGATTGAGCAGTTCTTC
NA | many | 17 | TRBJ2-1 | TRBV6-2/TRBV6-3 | CASSYAGLPGLYNEQFF | TGTGCCAGCAGTTACGCGGGACTCCCGGGACTCTACAATGAGCAGTTCTTC
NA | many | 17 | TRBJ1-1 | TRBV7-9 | CASRPPTGWGMNTEAFF | TGTGCCAGCAGACCCCCCACAGGTTGGGGCATGAACACTGAAGCTTTCTTT
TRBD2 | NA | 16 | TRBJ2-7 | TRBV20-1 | CSAQQPAGGRSYEQYF | TGCAGTGCTCAGCAACCCGCGGGAGGGAGGAGTTACGAGCAGTACTTC
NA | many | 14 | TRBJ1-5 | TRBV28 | CASSFLGAGQPQHF | TGTGCCAGCAGTTTTTTGGGCGCGGGTCAGCCCCAGCATTTT
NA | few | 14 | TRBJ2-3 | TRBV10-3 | CAIGRDLSTDTQYF | TGTGCCATCGGCCGGGACCTTAGCACAGATACGCAGTATTTT
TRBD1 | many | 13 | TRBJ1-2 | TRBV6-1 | CASSTLTGDGYTF | TGTGCCAGCAGTACTTTGACAGGGGACGGCTACACCTTC
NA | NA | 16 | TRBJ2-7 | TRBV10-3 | CAISDADLSEGYEQYF | TGTGCCATCAGTGATGCCGACCTCAGCGAGGGTTACGAGCAGTACTTC
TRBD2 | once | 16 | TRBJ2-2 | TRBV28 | CASKGRREAGTGEPFF | TGTGCCAGCAAGGGGCGGCGGGAGGCGGGCACCGGGGAGCCGTTTTTT
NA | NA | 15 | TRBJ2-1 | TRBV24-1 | CATSDSTRSYNEQFF | TGTGCCACCAGTGATTCAACCAGGTCCTACAATGAGCAGTTCTTC
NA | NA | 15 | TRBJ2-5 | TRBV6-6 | CASSYSIDSQGTQYF | TGTGCCAGCAGTTACTCGATTGATTCCCAGGGGACCCAGTACTTC
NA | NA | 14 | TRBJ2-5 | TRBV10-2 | CASRTGPSQETQYF | TGCGCCAGCAGGACGGGGCCCAGCCAAGAGACCCAGTACTTC
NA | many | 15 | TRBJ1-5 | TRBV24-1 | CATSDSQGGIQPQHF | TGTGCCACCAGTGATTCCCAGGGAGGGATTCAGCCCCAGCATTTT
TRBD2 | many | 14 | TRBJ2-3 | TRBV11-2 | CASSSWTSTDTQYF | TGTGCCAGCAGCTCCTGGACTAGTACAGATACGCAGTATTTT
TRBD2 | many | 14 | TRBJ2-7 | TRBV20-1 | CSASGGRWSYEQYF | TGCAGTGCTAGTGGCGGGAGATGGTCCTACGAGCAGTACTTC
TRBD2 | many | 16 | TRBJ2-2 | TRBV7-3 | CASSPVAGGPTGELFF | TGTGCCAGCAGCCCTGTAGCGGGAGGGCCAACCGGGGAGCTGTTTTTT
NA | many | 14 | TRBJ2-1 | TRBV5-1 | CASSVGTNYNEQFF | TGCGCCAGCAGCGTGGGGACAAATTACAATGAGCAGTTCTTC
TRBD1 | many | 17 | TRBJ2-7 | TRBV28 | CASRPPLGQGLPYEQYF | TGTGCCAGCAGGCCTCCGTTAGGACAGGGGCTTCCCTACGAGCAGTACTTC
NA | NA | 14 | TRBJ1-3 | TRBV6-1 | CATQRASSGNTIYF | TGTGCCACCCAACGGGCCAGCTCTGGAAACACCATATATTTT
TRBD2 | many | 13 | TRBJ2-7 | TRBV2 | CASASGGAYEQYF | TGTGCCAGCGCTAGCGGGGGGGCCTACGAGCAGTACTTC
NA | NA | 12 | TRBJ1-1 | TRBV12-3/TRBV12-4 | CASSHRRTEAFF | TGTGCCAGCAGTCACAGGCGGACTGAAGCTTTCTTT
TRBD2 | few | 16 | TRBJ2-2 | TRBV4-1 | CASSQLAVPNGGELFF | TGCGCCAGCAGCCAACTAGCGGTTCCGAATGGCGGGGAGCTGTTTTTT
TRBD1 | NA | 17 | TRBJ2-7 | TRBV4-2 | CASSQGLKTGVAYEQYF | TGTGCCAGCAGCCAGGGCCTTAAGACAGGGGTAGCCTACGAGCAGTACTTC
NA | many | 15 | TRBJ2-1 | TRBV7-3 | CASSFNLQGNNEQFF | TGTGCCAGCAGCTTCAACCTTCAGGGTAACAATGAGCAGTTCTTC